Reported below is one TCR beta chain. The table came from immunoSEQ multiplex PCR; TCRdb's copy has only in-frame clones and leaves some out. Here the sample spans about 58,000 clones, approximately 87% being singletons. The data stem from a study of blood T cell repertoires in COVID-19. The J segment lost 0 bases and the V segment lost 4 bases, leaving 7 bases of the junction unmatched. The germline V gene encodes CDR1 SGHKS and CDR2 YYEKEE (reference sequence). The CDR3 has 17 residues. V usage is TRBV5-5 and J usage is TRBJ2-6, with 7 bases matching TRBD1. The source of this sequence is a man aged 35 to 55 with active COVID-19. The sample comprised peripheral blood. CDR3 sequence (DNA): TGTGCCAGCAGCGCTACAGGGGCGAGCTCTGGGGCCAACGTCCTGACTTTC. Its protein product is CASSATGASSGANVLTF.